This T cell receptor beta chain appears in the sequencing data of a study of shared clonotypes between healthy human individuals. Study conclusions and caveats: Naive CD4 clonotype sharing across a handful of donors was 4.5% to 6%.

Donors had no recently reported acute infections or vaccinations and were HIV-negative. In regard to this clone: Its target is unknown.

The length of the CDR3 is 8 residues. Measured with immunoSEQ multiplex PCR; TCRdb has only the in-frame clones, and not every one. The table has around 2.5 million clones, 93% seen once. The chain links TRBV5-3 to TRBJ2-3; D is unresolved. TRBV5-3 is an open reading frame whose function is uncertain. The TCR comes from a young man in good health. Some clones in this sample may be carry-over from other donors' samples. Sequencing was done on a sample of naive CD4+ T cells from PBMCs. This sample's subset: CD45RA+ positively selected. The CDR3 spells CDLDTQYF. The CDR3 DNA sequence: TGTGACCTAGATACGCAGTATTTT.